What follows are 18 T cell receptor beta chains derived from one specimen sequenced in a study of blood T cell repertoires in COVID-19. The data were produced by immunoSEQ multiplex PCR, yet TCRdb's version contains in-frame clones alone and is incomplete. The sample includes some 250,000 clones, approximately 83% seen only once; the top ten take around 30%. The sequenced sample was peripheral blood. The source of these receptors is a man between 40 and 49 years old with acute or convalescent COVID-19.

V and J are TRBV19 and TRBJ1-2, with D maybe TRBD1 (5 bases). V shed 7 bases and J shed 2 bases, with 14 bases lying between them. CDR3 length: 14 amino acids. Per germline, CDR1 LNHDA and CDR2 SQIVND (reference sequence). The CDR3, as DNA: TGTGCCAGTACCTCCAGGGTCCTCAACTATGGCTACACCTTC. Amino acids: CASTSRVLNYGYTF.

The gene calls are TRBV4-2 and TRBJ1-1, with TRBD1 as a possible D gene (6 bases). The V gene lost 2 bases and the J gene lost 1 base, with 11 bases spanning the gap. The CDR3 extends over 15 amino acids. The germline CDR1 and CDR2 sequences are LGHNA and YNFKEQ. The CDR3 spells CASSQQTGGNTEAFF. CDR3 coding DNA: TGTGCCAGCAGCCAACAGACAGGAGGGAACACTGAAGCTTTCTTT.

The J gene is TRBJ2-1, the V gene TRBV7-3; 14 bases are a match to TRBD2. This CDR3 is built from 20 residues. Germline V gene sequence: CDR1 SGHTA, CDR2 FQGTGA. Trimming cost V 5 bases and J 1 base; bases outside gene matches: 13. CDR3 sequence reads: CASSPKTPGLAGASYNEQFF. CDR3 nucleotide sequence: TGTGCCAGCAGCCCCAAAACGCCGGGACTAGCGGGAGCATCCTACAATGAGCAGTTCTTC.

On this clone itself: The sample carries other DNA sequences with the same CDR3. The chain employs TRBV29-1 and TRBJ1-2; 7 positions agree with TRBD1. This CDR3 has 10 residues. In germline, CDR1 is SQVTM, CDR2 ANQGSEA. V dropped 7 bases and J dropped 8; count of bases not matched to a gene: 4. CDR3 in DNA: TGCAGCGCCGGACAGGACGGCTACACCTTC. It encodes CSAGQDGYTF.

The rearrangement uses TRBV29-1 and TRBJ1-1, with unresolved D. This CDR3 is built from 11 residues. Germline CDR1 SQVTM, CDR2 ANQGSEA. Trimming stripped 4 bases from V and 6 bases from J, with 9 bases between. The CDR3, as DNA: TGCAGCGTTGCATGGGCGTCTGAAGCTTTCTTT. It codes for CSVAWASEAFF.

The genes are TRBV5-1 and TRBJ2-2; 7 bases are shared with TRBD2. The junction had 5 bases not matched to a gene; V was cut back by 5 bases and J by 1 base. The germline V gene encodes CDR1 SGHRS and CDR2 YFSETQ. The CDR3 totals 15 residues. The CDR3 here is CASRPGGMNTGELFF. CDR3 in DNA: TGCGCCAGCAGACCGGGAGGCATGAACACCGGGGAGCTGTTTTTT.

This chain connects TRBV19 to TRBJ1-6, with a tentative D call TRBD1 (5 bases). V was trimmed by 3 bases and J by 10 bases, leaving 10 bases between them. CDR1 is LNHDA and CDR2 is SQIVND in the germline V gene (reference sequence). This CDR3 contains 13 residues. The CDR3 DNA reads TGTGCCAGTAGTATGGGAGGGGTATCACCCCTCCACTTT. Protein product: CASSMGGVSPLHF.

The J gene is TRBJ2-1, the V gene TRBV2; 10 nucleotides align to TRBD2. The CDR3 contains 12 residues. Per the germline V gene, CDR1 is SNHLY and CDR2 is FYNNEI. J lost 13 bases, V lost 7 bases, and 7 bases had no gene match. Here the CDR3 DNA reads TGTGCCAGCACGGCTAGCGGGAGTTATCAGTTCTTC. The encoded protein is CASTASGSYQFF.

The chain recombines TRBV6-2 or TRBV6-3 with TRBJ2-2; 10 nucleotides align to TRBD1. This CDR3 comprises 15 residues. Trimming removed 4 bases from V and 8 bases from J; junction bases left unmatched: 7. Germline CDR1 is MNHEY and CDR2 is SVGEGT. The CDR3 nucleotides read TGTGCCAGCAGTTCCCGACAGGGGGCTGCAGGGGAGCTGTTTTTT. Translation: CASSSRQGAAGELFF.

The chain joins TRBV3-1 (or the pseudogene TRBV3-2) to TRBJ1-1, with TRBD1 identical over 7 bases. Unmatched junction bases numbered 10, after V lost 3 bases and J lost 3 bases. Germline lookup yields CDR1 LGHDT and CDR2 YNNKEL (reference sequence). This CDR3 comprises 16 residues. DNA of the CDR3: TGTGCCAGCAGCCAGCCTCTACAGGGGCTGGACACTGAAGCTTTCTTT. Protein sequence: CASSQPLQGLDTEAFF.

The rearrangement joins TRBV5-1 to TRBJ1-3, with D uncertain. V lost 2 bases and J 2 bases, leaving 8 bases between the germline ends. The CDR3 runs 14 residues. CDR1 is SGHRS and CDR2 is YFSETQ in the germline V gene. CDR3: CASSFGPAGNTIYF. The CDR3 nucleotides read TGCGCCAGCAGCTTCGGTCCCGCTGGAAACACCATATATTTT.

The chain couples TRBV5-4 to TRBJ2-2, with 10 bases identical to TRBD2. The CDR3 loop spans 16 amino acids. V was pared by 0 bases and J by 7 bases, with 6 bases of the junction left unmatched. Germline CDR1 SGHNT, CDR2 YYREEE (reference sequence). Here the CDR3 reads CASSLESGRAVGELFF. In DNA, the CDR3 is TGTGCCAGCAGCTTGGAGAGCGGGAGGGCCGTCGGGGAGCTGTTTTTT.

This chain uses TRBV12-3 or TRBV12-4 with TRBJ2-5; D call uncertain. Trimming left V 3 bases short and J 5 bases short, with 7 bases between. The CDR3 spans 12 residues. In DNA form, the CDR3 reads TGTGCCAGCAGTTTTACGAGGGAGACCCAGTACTTC. This encodes CASSFTRETQYF.

The rearrangement joins TRBV7-2 to TRBJ1-1; D possibly corresponds to TRBD1 (5 bases). The germline V gene encodes CDR1 SGHTA and CDR2 FQGNSA. V dropped 1 base and J dropped 1 base, with 13 bases sitting between them. This CDR3 has 16 residues. CDR3 sequence reads: CASSLVAYRRNTEAFF. CDR3 in DNA: TGTGCCAGCAGCTTAGTTGCATACAGGAGGAACACTGAAGCTTTCTTT.

The rearrangement links TRBV7-9 to TRBJ2-5; TRBD2 is a possible D gene (6 bases). This CDR3 comprises 16 residues. CDR1 is SEHNR, CDR2 FQNEAQ, per germline (reference sequence). V was trimmed by 3 bases and J by 2 bases, leaving 16 bases between them. The CDR3 bases are TGTGCCAGCAGCTTCACCTCCCTTAGCGGACAAGAGACCCAGTACTTC. Translating gives CASSFTSLSGQETQYF.

This clone was observed a handful of times. The J gene is TRBJ2-7, the V gene TRBV7-9; no definite D call. The CDR3 length is 13 residues. V lost 1 base and J 4 bases, leaving 8 bases between the germline ends. From germline, CDR1 is SEHNR and CDR2 FQNEAQ (reference sequence). The CDR3 protein is CASSLGQEYEQYF. CDR3 coding DNA: TGTGCCAGCAGCTTAGGGCAGGAATACGAGCAGTACTTC. Complete variable domain (other parts from reference TRBV7-9 and TRBJ2-7): DTGVSQNPRHKITKRGQNVTFRCDPISEHNRLYWYRQTLGQGPEFLTYFQNEAQLEKSRLLSDRFSAERPKGSFSTLEIQRTEQGDSAMYLCASSLGQEYEQYFGPGTRLTVT.

The chain uses TRBV9 and TRBJ1-2; TRBD1 might be the D (5 bases). CDR1 and CDR2 from the germline V gene are SGDLS and YYNGEE. This CDR3 has 14 residues. V was trimmed by 4 bases and J by 3 bases, leaving 13 bases between them. The CDR3 coding sequence is TGTGCCAGCAGCCCCCGGGGGGGATACTATGGCTACACCTTC. Its translation: CASSPRGGYYGYTF.

Here the CDR3 reads CASSPSIEQPQHF. CDR3 nucleotides: TGTGCCAGCTCACCATCAATAGAACAGCCCCAGCATTTT. The V gene is TRBV18, the J gene TRBJ1-5, with no clear D. This CDR3 is built from 13 residues. Germline assignment: CDR1 KGHSH and CDR2 LQKENI. V lost 2 bases, J lost 7 bases, and 9 bases lay in between.